A selection of T cell receptor beta chains follows, all from one sample in a study of beta chain features in type 1 diabetes. The protocol was immunoSEQ multiplex PCR, while the TCRdb copy is restricted to in-frame clones and leaves out a portion. In the table there are roughly 340,000 clones, 10% to 15% of which are singletons. The sample taken for sequencing was naive CD4+ T cells from blood. All receptors derive from a woman younger than 35 with type 1 diabetes. CDR3s include the opening cysteine and the closing phenylalanine or tryptophan. A D gene is named only where the DNA matches it firmly. Rows give clone size only sometimes, using once, few, many, or a class for an expanded clone.

d_call j_call clone_size v_call cdr3_aa cdr3_nt
NA TRBJ1-4 NA TRBV7-9 CASSFDRRNEKLFF TGTGCCAGCAGCTTCGACAGGAGAAATGAAAAACTGTTTTTT
NA TRBJ1-4 NA TRBV29-1 CSVGWGRGSEKLFF TGCAGCGTTGGGTGGGGCAGGGGATCCGAAAAACTGTTTTTT
TRBD1 TRBJ1-5 NA TRBV12-5 CASIISGQGGYQPQHF TGTGCTAGCATAATCTCCGGGCAGGGGGGTTATCAGCCCCAGCATTTT
TRBD1 TRBJ2-7 few TRBV5-1 CASSSGTGGLYEQYF TGCGCCAGCAGCTCCGGGACAGGGGGTCTCTACGAGCAGTACTTC
NA TRBJ2-7 NA TRBV5-1 CASSSGTASSYEQYF TGCGCCAGCAGCTCCGGGACTGCGAGCTCCTACGAGCAGTACTTC
NA TRBJ2-6 NA TRBV5-1 CASSLQGVKTGANVLTF TGCGCCAGCAGCTTACAGGGTGTTAAGACTGGGGCCAACGTCCTGACTTTC
NA TRBJ2-2 few TRBV4-3 CASSQDPGRGNTGELFF TGCGCCAGCAGCCAAGATCCCGGGCGGGGGAACACCGGGGAGCTGTTTTTT
NA TRBJ1-2 few TRBV28 CASSPESGRGYTF TGTGCCAGCAGTCCCGAATCGGGGAGGGGCTACACCTTC
NA TRBJ1-2 NA TRBV6-6 CASSYGGAGGYTF TGTGCCAGCAGTTACGGGGGGGCTGGCGGCTACACCTTC
NA TRBJ1-2 NA TRBV6-5 CASSEGGWGGYTF TGTGCCAGCAGTGAGGGTGGATGGGGAGGCTACACCTTC
NA TRBJ2-7 NA TRBV20-1 CSATTDYEQYF TGCAGTGCTACGACAGACTACGAGCAGTACTTC
NA TRBJ2-1 few TRBV27 CASRSTGIGQFF TGTGCCAGCAGATCTACAGGGATAGGGCAGTTCTTC
NA TRBJ1-5 few TRBV6-5 CASSPGGANQPQHF TGTGCCAGCAGCCCGGGGGGAGCCAATCAGCCCCAGCATTTT
NA TRBJ1-2 NA TRBV7-2 CATARQYGYTF TGTGCCACCGCCAGACAGTATGGCTACACCTTC
NA TRBJ2-2 few TRBV7-8 CASKMIGTQNPTGELFF TGTGCCTCCAAAATGATCGGGACTCAAAACCCTACCGGGGAGCTGTTTTTT
TRBD1 TRBJ1-5 NA TRBV20-1 CSAQGAAQHF TGCAGTGCTCAGGGGGCGGCCCAGCATTTT
TRBD2 TRBJ2-4 few TRBV2 CASSPRTRWYF TGTGCCAGCAGCCCCCGGACTAGATGGTACTTC
TRBD2 TRBJ2-3 few TRBV28 CASRGAGDSDTQYF TGTGCCAGCCGGGGTGCGGGGGATTCAGATACGCAGTATTTT
NA TRBJ2-7 few TRBV6-5 CASSGQSYEQYF TGTGCCAGCAGCGGACAGTCCTACGAGCAGTACTTC
NA TRBJ1-4 NA TRBV4-3 CASSQGSGSTNEKLFF TGCGCCAGCAGCCAAGGTTCAGGGTCCACTAATGAAAAACTGTTTTTT
NA TRBJ1-1 NA TRBV5-1 CASSSLTGASHTEAFF TGCGCCAGCAGCTCGTTGACAGGCGCGAGCCACACTGAAGCTTTCTTT
TRBD2 TRBJ2-3 NA TRBV18 CASSRIAGASTDTQYF TGTGCCAGCTCACGGATAGCGGGAGCCTCCACAGATACGCAGTATTTT
NA TRBJ2-5 few TRBV29-1 CSVDHAGETQYF TGCAGCGTTGACCACGCAGGCGAGACCCAGTACTTC
TRBD1 TRBJ1-2 few TRBV6-1 CASSAPRAGQGNYGYTF TGTGCCAGCAGTGCCCCGAGGGCGGGACAGGGGAACTATGGCTACACCTTC
NA TRBJ2-6 NA TRBV7-2 CASSNRGLGANVLTF TGTGCCAGCAGCAACAGGGGACTTGGGGCCAACGTCCTGACTTTC
TRBD1 TRBJ2-2 NA TRBV2 CASKNRGPNTGELFF TGTGCCAGCAAAAACAGGGGACCGAACACCGGGGAGCTGTTTTTT